The TCR beta chain described here comes from a study of PD-1 blockade in classical Hodgkin lymphoma. This table comes from immunoSEQ multiplex PCR, and its TCRdb copy is limited to in-frame clones, with some not included. The sample has 60,000 to 75,000 clones; 90% are singletons. Looked up from germline, CDR1 is KGHSH and CDR2 is LQKENI. Deletions cut 3 bases from V and 4 bases from J, with 10 bases between. The CDR3 contains 13 residues. Every patient had relapsed following autologous stem cell transplantation, and cohorts differed in brentuximab vedotin exposure. This chain uses TRBV18 with TRBJ2-7; a weak D match, TRBD1 (6 bases). The source material was peripheral blood mononuclear cells (PBMCs), sampled at baseline. The receptor was isolated from a human donor with classical Hodgkin lymphoma. CDR3 amino acids: CASSPSRGYEQYF. The CDR3 bases are TGTGCCAGCTCACCTTCCAGGGGTTACGAGCAGTACTTC.